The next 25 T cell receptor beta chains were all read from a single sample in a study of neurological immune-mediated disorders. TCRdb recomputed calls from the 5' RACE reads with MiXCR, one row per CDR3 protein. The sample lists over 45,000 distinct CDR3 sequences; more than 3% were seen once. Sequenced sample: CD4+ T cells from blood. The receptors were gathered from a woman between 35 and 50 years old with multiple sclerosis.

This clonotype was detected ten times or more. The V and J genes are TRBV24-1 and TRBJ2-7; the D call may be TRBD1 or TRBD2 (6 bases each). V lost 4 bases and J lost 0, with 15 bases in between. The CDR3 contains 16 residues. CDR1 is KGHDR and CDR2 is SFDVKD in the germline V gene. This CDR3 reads CATSEDPGANSYEQYF. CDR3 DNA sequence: TGTGCCACCAGTGAGGACCCGGGGGCGAACTCCTACGAGCAGTACTTC.

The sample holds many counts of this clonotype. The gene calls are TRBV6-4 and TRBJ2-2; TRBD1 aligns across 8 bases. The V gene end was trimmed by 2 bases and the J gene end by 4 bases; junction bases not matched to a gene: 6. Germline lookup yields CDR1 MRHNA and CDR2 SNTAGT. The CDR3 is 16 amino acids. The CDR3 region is CASSDRAGGRTGELFF. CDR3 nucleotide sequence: TGTGCCAGCAGTGACCGGGCAGGGGGCCGCACCGGGGAGCTGTTTTTT.

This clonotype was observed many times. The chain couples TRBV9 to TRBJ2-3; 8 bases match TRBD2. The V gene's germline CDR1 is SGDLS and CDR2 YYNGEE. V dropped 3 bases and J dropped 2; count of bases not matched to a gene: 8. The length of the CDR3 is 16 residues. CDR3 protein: CASSETGGLATDTQYF. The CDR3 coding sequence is TGTGCCAGCAGCGAGACGGGAGGACTAGCCACAGATACGCAGTATTTT.

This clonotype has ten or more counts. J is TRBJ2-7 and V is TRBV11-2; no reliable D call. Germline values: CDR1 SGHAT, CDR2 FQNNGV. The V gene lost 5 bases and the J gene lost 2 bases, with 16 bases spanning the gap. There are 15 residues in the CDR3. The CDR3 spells CASSTSRKAPYEQYF. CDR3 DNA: TGTGCCAGCAGCACTTCCCGGAAAGCACCCTACGAGCAGTACTTC.

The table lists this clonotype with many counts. CDR3 sequence: CSVEEGTSYGYTF. CDR3 sequence (DNA): TGCAGCGTTGAAGAGGGGACCTCCTATGGCTACACCTTC. The V and J genes are TRBV29-1 and TRBJ1-2; D may be TRBD1 (5 bases). The CDR3 loop spans 13 amino acids. Germline lookup yields CDR1 SQVTM and CDR2 ANQGSEA. V was pared by 0 bases and J by 4 bases, with 9 bases between.

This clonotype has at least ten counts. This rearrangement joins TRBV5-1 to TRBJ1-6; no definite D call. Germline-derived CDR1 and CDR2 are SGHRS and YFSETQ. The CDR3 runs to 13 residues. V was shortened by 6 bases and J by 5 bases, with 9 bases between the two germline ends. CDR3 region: CASMEGDNSPLHF. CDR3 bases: TGCGCCAGCATGGAGGGAGATAATTCACCCCTCCACTTT.

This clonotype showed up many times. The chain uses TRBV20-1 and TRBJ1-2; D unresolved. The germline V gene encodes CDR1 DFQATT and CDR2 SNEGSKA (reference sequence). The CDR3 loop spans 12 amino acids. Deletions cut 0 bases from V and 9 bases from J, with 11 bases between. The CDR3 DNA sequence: TGCAGTGCTAGAGAGACGAAGGGCAGCTACACCTTC. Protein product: CSARETKGSYTF.

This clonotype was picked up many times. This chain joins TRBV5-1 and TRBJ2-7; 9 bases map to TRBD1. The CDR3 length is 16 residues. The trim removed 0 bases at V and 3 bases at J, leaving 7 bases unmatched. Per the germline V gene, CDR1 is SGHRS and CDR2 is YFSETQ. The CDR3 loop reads CASSLVAGQGHYEQYF. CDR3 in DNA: TGCGCCAGCAGCTTGGTTGCGGGACAGGGCCACTACGAGCAGTACTTC.

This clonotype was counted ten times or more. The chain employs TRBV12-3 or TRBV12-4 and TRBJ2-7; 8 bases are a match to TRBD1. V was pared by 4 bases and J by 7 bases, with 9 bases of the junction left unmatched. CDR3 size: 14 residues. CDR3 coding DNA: TGTGCCAGCAGTTCGGACAGGGTAGTAAAGGAGCAGTACTTC. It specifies CASSSDRVVKEQYF.

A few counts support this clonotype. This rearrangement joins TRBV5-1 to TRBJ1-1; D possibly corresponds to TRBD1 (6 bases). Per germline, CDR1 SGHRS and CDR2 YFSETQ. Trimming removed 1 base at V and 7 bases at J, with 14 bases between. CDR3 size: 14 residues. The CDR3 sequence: CASSLQGLASEAFF. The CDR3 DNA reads TGCGCCAGCAGCTTGCAGGGGTTGGCAAGTGAAGCTTTCTTT.

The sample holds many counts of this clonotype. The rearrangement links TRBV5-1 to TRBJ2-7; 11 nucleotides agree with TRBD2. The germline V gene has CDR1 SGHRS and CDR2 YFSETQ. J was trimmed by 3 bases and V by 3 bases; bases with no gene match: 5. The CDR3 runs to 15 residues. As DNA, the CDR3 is TGCGCCAGCAGCTATGGGACTAGCGGCTACTACGAGCAGTACTTC. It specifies CASSYGTSGYYEQYF.

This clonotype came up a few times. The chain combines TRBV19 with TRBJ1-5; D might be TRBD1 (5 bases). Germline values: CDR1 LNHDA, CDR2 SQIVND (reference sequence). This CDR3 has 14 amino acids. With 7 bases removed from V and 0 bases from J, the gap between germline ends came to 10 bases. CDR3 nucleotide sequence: TGTGCCAGTATGACAGCTAATAGCAATCAGCCCCAGCATTTT. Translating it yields CASMTANSNQPQHF.

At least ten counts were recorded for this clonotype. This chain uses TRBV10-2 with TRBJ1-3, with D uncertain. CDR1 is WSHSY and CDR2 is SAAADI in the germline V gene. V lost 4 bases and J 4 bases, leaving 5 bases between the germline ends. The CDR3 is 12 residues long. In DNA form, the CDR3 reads TGCGCCAGCAGTGGTTCCGGAAACACCATATATTTT. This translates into CASSGSGNTIYF.

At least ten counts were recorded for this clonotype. The CDR3 reads CASSYVRTGGNYGYTF. The CDR3 nucleotides are TGTGCCAGCAGTTACGTAAGGACAGGGGGCAACTATGGCTACACCTTC. The chain joins TRBV6-5 to TRBJ1-2, with 11 bases fitting TRBD1. The CDR3 extends over 16 amino acids. V lost 2 bases, J lost 2 bases, and 4 bases stayed unmatched. CDR1 and CDR2 (germline): MNHEY, SVGAGI.

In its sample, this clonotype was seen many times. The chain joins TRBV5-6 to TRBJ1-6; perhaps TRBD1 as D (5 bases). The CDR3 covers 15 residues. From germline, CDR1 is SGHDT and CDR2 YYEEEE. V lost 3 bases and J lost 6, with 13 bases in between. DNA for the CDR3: TGTGCCAGCAGCTCCTCCCCAGGGAGTAATTCACCCCTCCACTTT. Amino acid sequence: CASSSSPGSNSPLHF.

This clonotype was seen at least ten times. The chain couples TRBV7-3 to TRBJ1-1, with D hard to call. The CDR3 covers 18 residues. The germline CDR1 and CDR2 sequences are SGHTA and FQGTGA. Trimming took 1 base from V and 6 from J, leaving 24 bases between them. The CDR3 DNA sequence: TGTGCCAGCAGCTTAAGTCATGCGGACCGAAAGCGTGGGGCTGAAGCTTTCTTT. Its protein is CASSLSHADRKRGAEAFF.

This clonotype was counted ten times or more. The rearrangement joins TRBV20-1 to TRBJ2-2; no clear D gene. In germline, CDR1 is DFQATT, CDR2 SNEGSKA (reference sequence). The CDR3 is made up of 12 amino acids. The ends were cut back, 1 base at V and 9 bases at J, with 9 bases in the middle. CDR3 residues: CSARGASRELFF. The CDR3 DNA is TGCAGTGCTAGAGGTGCATCACGGGAGCTGTTTTTT.

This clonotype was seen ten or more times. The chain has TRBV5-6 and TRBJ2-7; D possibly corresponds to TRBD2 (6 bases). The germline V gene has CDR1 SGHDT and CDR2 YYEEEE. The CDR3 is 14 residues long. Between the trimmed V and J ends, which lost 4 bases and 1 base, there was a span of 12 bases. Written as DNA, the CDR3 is TGTGCCAGCAGCCCCTCCGGAGGGTCCTACGAGCAGTACTTC. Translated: CASSPSGGSYEQYF.

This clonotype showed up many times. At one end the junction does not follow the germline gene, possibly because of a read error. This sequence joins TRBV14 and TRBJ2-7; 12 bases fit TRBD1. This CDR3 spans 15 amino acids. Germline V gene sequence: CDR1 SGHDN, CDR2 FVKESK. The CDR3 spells CASNQGTGGAYEQYF. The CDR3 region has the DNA TGTGCCAGCAACCAAGGGACAGGGGGCGCGTACGAGCAGTACTTC.

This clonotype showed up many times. The CDR3 spells CASSPGLYSNQPQHF. The CDR3 bases are TGCGCCAGCAGTCCTGGCCTGTATAGCAATCAGCCCCAGCATTTT. V gene TRBV5-1 combines with J gene TRBJ1-5; D ambiguous. With 5 bases removed from V and 0 bases from J, the gap between germline ends came to 12 bases. This CDR3 is 15 amino acids long. The V gene's germline CDR1 is SGHRS and CDR2 YFSETQ.

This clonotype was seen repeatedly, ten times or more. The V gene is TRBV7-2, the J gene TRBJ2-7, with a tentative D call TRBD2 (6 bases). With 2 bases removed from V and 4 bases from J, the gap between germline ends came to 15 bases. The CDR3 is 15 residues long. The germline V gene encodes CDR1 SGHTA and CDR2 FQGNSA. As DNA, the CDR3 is TGTGCCAGCAGCTTAATTAGCGGCGACTCGTACGAGCAGTACTTC. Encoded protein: CASSLISGDSYEQYF.

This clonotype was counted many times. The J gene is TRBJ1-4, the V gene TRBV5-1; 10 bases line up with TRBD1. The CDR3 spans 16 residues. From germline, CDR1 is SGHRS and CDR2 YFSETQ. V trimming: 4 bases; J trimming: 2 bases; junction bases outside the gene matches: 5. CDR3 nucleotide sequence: TGCGCCAGCAGCCCCGGGACAGGGGCGACTAATGAAAAACTGTTTTTT. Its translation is CASSPGTGATNEKLFF.

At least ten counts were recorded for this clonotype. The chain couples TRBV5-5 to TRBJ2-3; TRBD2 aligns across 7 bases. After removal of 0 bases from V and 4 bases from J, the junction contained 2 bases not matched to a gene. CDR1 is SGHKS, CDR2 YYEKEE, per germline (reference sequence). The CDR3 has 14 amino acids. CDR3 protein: CASSLAAGADTQYF. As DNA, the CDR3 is TGTGCCAGCAGCTTGGCCGCGGGAGCAGATACGCAGTATTTT.

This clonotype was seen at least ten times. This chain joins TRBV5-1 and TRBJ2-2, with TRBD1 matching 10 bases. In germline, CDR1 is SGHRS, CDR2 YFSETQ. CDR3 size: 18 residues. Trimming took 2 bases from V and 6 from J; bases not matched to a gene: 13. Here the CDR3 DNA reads TGCGCCAGCAGCTTATCTCCGGGACAGGGGTTTCCCGCCGGGGAGCTGTTTTTT. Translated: CASSLSPGQGFPAGELFF.

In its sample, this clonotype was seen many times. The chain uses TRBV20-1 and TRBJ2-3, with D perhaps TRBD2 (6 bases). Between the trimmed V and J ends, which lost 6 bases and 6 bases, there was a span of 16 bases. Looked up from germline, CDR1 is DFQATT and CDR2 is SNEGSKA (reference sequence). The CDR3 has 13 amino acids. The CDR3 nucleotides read TGCAGTGCCGCCGGGACTGGGCTTGATACGCAGTATTTT. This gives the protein CSAAGTGLDTQYF.